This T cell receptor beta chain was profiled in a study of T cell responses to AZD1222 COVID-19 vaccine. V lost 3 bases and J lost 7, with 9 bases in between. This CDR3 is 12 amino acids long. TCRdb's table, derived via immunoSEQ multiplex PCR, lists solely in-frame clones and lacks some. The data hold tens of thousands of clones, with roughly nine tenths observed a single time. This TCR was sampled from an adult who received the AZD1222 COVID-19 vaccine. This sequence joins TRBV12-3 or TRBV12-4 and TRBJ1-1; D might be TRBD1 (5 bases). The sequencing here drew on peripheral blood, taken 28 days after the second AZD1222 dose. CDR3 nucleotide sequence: TGTGCCAGCAGTTTGAGACAGCTTGAAGCTTTCTTT. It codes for CASSLRQLEAFF.